A single sample gave rise to the 30 T cell receptor beta chains below, sequenced in a study of patients and donors after allogeneic stem cell transplantation. TCRdb re-called the RT-PCR reads through MiXCR, storing one row per CDR3 protein. The data show approximately 140,000 distinct CDR3 sequences, about 36% seen once. Material for sequencing was blood, either unsorted or a sorted T cell fraction (not recorded which). These receptor sequences come from a human donor who was either an allogeneic HSCT recipient or a stem cell or donor lymphocyte infusion donor (not recorded which). It is not recorded whose cells these are; they may come from a transplant donor.

This clonotype was detected once. The chain joins TRBV5-1 to TRBJ1-1; possible D gene TRBD1, 6 bases. The CDR3 runs to 13 residues. CDR1 and CDR2 (germline): SGHRS, YFSETQ. V was trimmed by 4 bases and J by 4 bases, leaving 11 bases between them. CDR3 in DNA: TGCGCCAGCAGCAAACAGGGTGTCACTGAAGCTTTCTTT. This codes for CASSKQGVTEAFF.

The chain recombines TRBV2 with TRBJ1-4; maybe TRBD1 (5 bases). Germline V lookup: CDR1 SNHLY, CDR2 FYNNEI. The CDR3 is 15 residues long. Trimming stripped 4 bases from V and 8 bases from J, with 17 bases between. The CDR3 region is CASSGSKGSREKLFF. The CDR3, as DNA: TGTGCCAGCAGTGGGTCAAAGGGGTCGCGGGAAAAACTGTTTTTT.

The V call is TRBV12-3 or TRBV12-4, the J call TRBJ1-5, with D unclear. The CDR3 contains 15 residues. Between the trimmed V and J ends, which lost 6 bases and 2 bases, there was a span of 14 bases. The CDR3 sequence is CASSQLRQRNQPQHF. The CDR3 DNA follows: TGTGCCAGCAGCCAGCTCCGCCAGCGCAATCAGCCCCAGCATTTT.

The rearrangement links TRBV14 to TRBJ2-2; TRBD1 matches 7 bases. This CDR3 spans 13 amino acids. Germline V gives CDR1 SGHDN, CDR2 FVKESK. V lost 8 bases to trimming and J lost 6 bases; unmatched junction nucleotides: 6. CDR3 residues: CASAGTVAGELFF. The CDR3 region has the DNA TGTGCCAGCGCCGGGACAGTCGCCGGGGAGCTGTTTTTT.

V usage is TRBV18 and J usage is TRBJ2-5; 8 bases line up with TRBD1. Germline V gene sequence: CDR1 KGHSH, CDR2 LQKENI. V was pared by 2 bases and J by 3 bases, with 5 bases of the junction left unmatched. The CDR3 totals 15 residues. The CDR3 DNA reads as TGTGCCAGCTCACCAGGCGGGACAGGAAAAGAGACCCAGTACTTC. Amino acids: CASSPGGTGKETQYF.

The genes are TRBV3-1 and TRBJ1-5; 12 positions match TRBD1. J gave up 2 bases and V 4 bases, and 9 bases lay outside the gene matches. This CDR3 is 18 amino acids long. Per the germline V gene, CDR1 is LGHDT and CDR2 is YNNKEL (reference sequence). The CDR3 bases are TGTGCCAGCAGCCTAGGGACAGGGGGCGATAAGGGCAATCAGCCCCAGCATTTT. Amino acid sequence: CASSLGTGGDKGNQPQHF.

The chain has TRBV12-3 or TRBV12-4 and TRBJ1-2; no firm D call. The V gene lost 3 bases and the J gene lost 4 bases, with 9 bases spanning the gap. The CDR3 totals 13 residues. CDR3 sequence: CASSFKEIYGYTF. CDR3 sequence (DNA): TGTGCCAGCAGTTTTAAGGAGATCTATGGCTACACCTTC.

This clonotype was seen a few times. The rearrangement joins TRBV4-1 to TRBJ1-5, with 7 bases matching TRBD1. The germline V gene encodes CDR1 MGHRA and CDR2 YSYEKL. V was pared by 0 bases and J by 0 bases, with 11 bases of the junction left unmatched. The CDR3 has 19 amino acids. The CDR3 nucleotides read TGCGCCAGCAGCCAAGACCCCGACAGGGAGACTTATAGCAATCAGCCCCAGCATTTT. It yields the protein CASSQDPDRETYSNQPQHF.

This clonotype appeared a few times. This chain links TRBV5-1 with TRBJ1-2; 9 nucleotides agree with TRBD1. Per germline, CDR1 SGHRS and CDR2 YFSETQ. J was trimmed by 5 bases and V by 4 bases; bases with no gene match: 6. The CDR3 totals 14 residues. The CDR3 DNA follows: TGCGCCAGCAGCCCTGGACAGGGGCTGTATGGCTACACCTTC. This sequence encodes CASSPGQGLYGYTF.

This clonotype has more than one count but fewer than ten. The rearrangement links TRBV12-3 or TRBV12-4 to TRBJ1-2; 7 nucleotides match TRBD1. The CDR3 is 14 amino acids. J was trimmed by 7 bases and V by 2 bases; bases with no gene match: 7. The CDR3 loop reads CASSLQGESGGYTF. The CDR3 nucleotides are TGTGCCAGCAGTTTACAGGGGGAGAGTGGTGGCTACACCTTC.

This clonotype was observed a few times. The chain links TRBV20-1 to TRBJ1-5; D perhaps matches TRBD1 (5 bases). Germline CDR1 and CDR2: DFQATT and SNEGSKA (reference sequence). The CDR3 is made up of 17 amino acids. V lost 0 bases and J lost 4, with 19 bases in between. Here the CDR3 reads CSARDWQGGGWNQPQHF. The CDR3 DNA reads as TGCAGTGCTAGAGATTGGCAGGGAGGAGGTTGGAATCAGCCCCAGCATTTT.

V usage is TRBV12-3 or TRBV12-4 and J usage is TRBJ1-2; a weak D match, TRBD1 (5 bases). Trimming took off 5 bases at V and 2 bases at J, with 15 bases between the two ends. The CDR3 length is 15 residues. The CDR3: CASSPVARGNYGYTF. CDR3 sequence (DNA): TGTGCCAGCAGTCCCGTTGCACGGGGGAACTATGGCTACACCTTC.

For this clonotype: Here the CDR3 omits its conserved ending phenylalanine or tryptophan, so a read error is the likely source. CDR3 sequence: CSARDGGRAGTEAFL. CDR3 sequence (DNA): TGCAGTGCTAGAGATGGGGGACGGGCGGGGACTGAAGCTTTCTTG. The genes are TRBV20-1 and TRBJ1-1, with D possibly matching TRBD1 (5 bases). Germline CDR1 is DFQATT and CDR2 is SNEGSKA (reference sequence). This CDR3 contains 15 residues. V was clipped by 0 bases and J by 5 bases, with 16 bases between them.

This clonotype was detected a few times. The chain combines TRBV3-1 with TRBJ1-6, with no clear D. Trimming cost V 1 base and J 10 bases, with 5 bases left between them. The CDR3 runs to 12 residues. Germline CDR1 and CDR2: LGHDT and YNNKEL (reference sequence). The CDR3 nucleotides are TGTGCCAGCAGCCAAGGGCCCTCACCCCTCCACTTT. Protein product: CASSQGPSPLHF.

About this clonotype: One end of the junction is discordant with germline, which a read error may explain. The chain uses TRBV6-1 and TRBJ1-3, with D unresolved. Germline-derived CDR1 and CDR2 are MNHNS and SASEGT. The CDR3 runs 12 residues. CDR3 region: CASSAKTDPRNF. As DNA, the CDR3 is TGTGCCAGCAGTGCCAAAACGGACCCGCGGAATTTT.

J is TRBJ2-3 and V is TRBV3-1; 9 nucleotides line up with TRBD1. After removal of 4 bases from V and 2 bases from J, the junction contained 7 bases not matched to a gene. This CDR3 region has 16 residues. Germline V CDR1 and CDR2: LGHDT, YNNKEL (reference sequence). The chain's CDR3 is CASSPGDRVDTDTQYF. For the CDR3, the DNA is TGTGCCAGCAGCCCAGGGGACAGGGTAGACACAGATACGCAGTATTTT.

The chain joins TRBV29-1 to TRBJ2-4; D gene unclear. V lost 6 bases and J 1 base, leaving 13 bases between the germline ends. This CDR3 has 14 residues. Germline lookup yields CDR1 SQVTM and CDR2 ANQGSEA. CDR3 sequence: CSVKINGAKNIQYF. The CDR3 nucleotides are TGCAGCGTGAAGATAAATGGGGCCAAAAACATTCAGTACTTC.

This clonotype showed up just a few times. At one of its ends the junction is not consistent with the germline gene, which may arise from a read error. J is TRBJ2-7 and V is TRBV6-5, with unresolved D. This CDR3 is built from 11 residues. The germline CDR1 and CDR2 sequences are MNHEY and SVGAGI. The CDR3 protein is CASSHSYEQYF. CDR3 nucleotide sequence: TGTGCCAGCAGTCACTCCTACGAGCAGTACTTC.

V usage is TRBV2 and J usage is TRBJ1-4, with a possible D match to TRBD1 (6 bases). Trimming removed 5 bases at V and 6 bases at J, with 7 bases between. Per germline, CDR1 SNHLY and CDR2 FYNNEI. The CDR3 is 12 amino acids. CDR3 coding DNA: TGTGCCAGCAGTTACAGGGATGAAAAACTGTTTTTT. It specifies CASSYRDEKLFF. Full variable domain (rest looked up from reference TRBV2 and TRBJ1-4): EPEVTQTPSHQVTQMGQEVILRCVPISNHLYFYWYRQILGQKVEFLVSFYNNEISEKSEIFDDQFSVERPDGSNFTLKIRSTKLEDSAMYFCASSYRDEKLFFGSGTQLSVL.

The chain has TRBV29-1 and TRBJ1-1, with unresolved D. V lost 2 bases and J lost 0, with 10 bases in between. The CDR3 totals 14 residues. Germline V lookup: CDR1 SQVTM, CDR2 ANQGSEA. The CDR3 protein is CSVETLSLNTEAFF. DNA for the CDR3: TGCAGCGTTGAAACCCTATCCTTGAACACTGAAGCTTTCTTT.

This clonotype was seen once. The rearrangement joins TRBV4-2 to TRBJ2-3; TRBD2 matches 8 bases. The J segment lost 4 bases and the V segment lost 1 base, leaving 10 bases of the junction unmatched. CDR1 and CDR2 from the germline V gene are LGHNA and YNFKEQ. The CDR3 spans 17 residues. The CDR3 DNA follows: TGTGCCAGCAGCCAAGGTGTTACGGGGGGGCAACCAGATACGCAGTATTTT. Translating it yields CASSQGVTGGQPDTQYF.

The chain is built from TRBV6-2 or TRBV6-3 and TRBJ2-5; perhaps D is TRBD1 or TRBD2 (5 bases each). The germline CDR1 and CDR2 sequences are MNHEY and SVGEGT. V was clipped by 5 bases and J by 2 bases, with 12 bases between them. This CDR3 is 14 amino acids long. CDR3 sequence (DNA): TGTGCCAGCAGTACCTGGGACGGACAAGAGACCCAGTACTTC. Translating gives CASSTWDGQETQYF.

There are a few counts of this clonotype. The chain employs TRBV6-5 and TRBJ1-1; 7 bases line up with TRBD1. The germline CDR1 and CDR2 sequences are MNHEY and SVGAGI. The CDR3 runs to 14 residues. J gave up 0 bases and V 6 bases, and 4 bases lay outside the gene matches. The CDR3 region is CASSSTGLNTEAFF. The CDR3 region has the DNA TGTGCCAGCAGCTCGACAGGGCTGAACACTGAAGCTTTCTTT.

The chain recombines TRBV6-6 with TRBJ1-1; TRBD1 is a possible D gene (5 bases). Trimming took 5 bases from V and 4 from J, leaving 14 bases between them. Germline V gene sequence: CDR1 MNHNY, CDR2 SVGAGI (reference sequence). This CDR3 has 14 amino acids. CDR3 amino acids: CASSRGSMPTEAFF. The DNA of the CDR3 is TGTGCCAGCAGTAGGGGCAGTATGCCCACTGAAGCTTTCTTT.

This clonotype has just a few counts. The CDR3 loop reads CSARPPQGGNQPQHF. The CDR3 bases are TGCAGTGCTAGACCCCCGCAGGGTGGGAATCAGCCCCAGCATTTT. This chain uses TRBV20-1 with TRBJ1-5, with D perhaps matching TRBD1 (5 bases). Germline V gene lookup returns CDR1 DFQATT and CDR2 SNEGSKA (reference sequence). V was cut by 2 bases and J by 4 bases, with 15 bases left in between. The CDR3 totals 15 residues.

This clonotype was observed a handful of times. The rearrangement joins TRBV12-3 or TRBV12-4 to TRBJ1-5, with D unresolved. The CDR3 covers 12 residues. V was pared by 10 bases and J by 2 bases, with 9 bases between. The chain's CDR3 is CATARGNQPQHF. CDR3 sequence (DNA): TGTGCCACCGCCCGAGGCAATCAGCCCCAGCATTTT.

The chain couples TRBV7-8 to TRBJ1-1; 11 nucleotides agree with TRBD1. The CDR3 sequence is 16 residues long. Germline-derived CDR1 and CDR2 are SGHVS and FQNEAQ. Germline trimming cut 6 bases from V and 1 base from J; bases unmatched to any gene: 7. CDR3 protein: CASSPDRGQANTEAFF. DNA of the CDR3: TGTGCCAGCAGTCCGGACAGGGGGCAAGCGAACACTGAAGCTTTCTTT.

J is TRBJ2-5 and V is TRBV9; TRBD1 agrees at 7 bases. V shed 3 bases and J 3 bases; nucleotides not matched to a gene: 5. Per the germline V gene, CDR1 is SGDLS and CDR2 is YYNGEE. The CDR3 has 14 amino acids. The CDR3 is CASSEGDREETQYF. CDR3 in DNA: TGTGCCAGCAGCGAGGGAGACAGGGAAGAGACCCAGTACTTC.

The V call is TRBV29-1, the J call TRBJ2-5; D may be TRBD2 (5 bases). The CDR3 has 14 amino acids. Trimming removed 6 bases at V and 5 bases at J, with 19 bases between. Germline V gene data show CDR1 as SQVTM and CDR2 as ANQGSEA. CDR3 in amino acids: CSVPMASRFETQYF. CDR3 in DNA: TGCAGCGTCCCTATGGCTAGCCGCTTTGAGACCCAGTACTTC. Complete variable domain (other parts from reference TRBV29-1 and TRBJ2-5): SAVISQKPSRDICQRGTSLTIQCQVDSQVTMMFWYRQQPGQSLTLIATANQGSEATYESGFVIDKFPISRPNLTFSTLTVSNMSPEDSSIYLCSVPMASRFETQYFGPGTRLLVL.

V and J are TRBV27 and TRBJ2-7; D gene uncertain. The CDR3 covers 13 residues. The V gene lost 3 bases and the J gene lost 5 bases, with 11 bases spanning the gap. Per the germline V gene, CDR1 is MNHEY and CDR2 is SMNVEV (reference sequence). CDR3 sequence reads: CASSLRSFDEQYF. The CDR3 DNA is TGTGCCAGCAGTTTGCGGAGCTTCGACGAGCAGTACTTC.